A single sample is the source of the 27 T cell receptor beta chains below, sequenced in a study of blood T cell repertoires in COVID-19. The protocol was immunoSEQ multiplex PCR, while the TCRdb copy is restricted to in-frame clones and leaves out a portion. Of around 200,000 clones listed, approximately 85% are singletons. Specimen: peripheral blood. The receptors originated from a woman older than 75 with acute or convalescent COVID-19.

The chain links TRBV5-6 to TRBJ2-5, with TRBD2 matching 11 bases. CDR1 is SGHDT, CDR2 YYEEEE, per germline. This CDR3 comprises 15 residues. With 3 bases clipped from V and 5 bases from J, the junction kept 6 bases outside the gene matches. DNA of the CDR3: TGTGCCAGCAGCTCCTTAGCGGGGGGGCTTGAGACCCAGTACTTC. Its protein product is CASSSLAGGLETQYF. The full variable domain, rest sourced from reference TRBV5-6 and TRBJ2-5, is DAGVTQSPTHLIKTRGQQVTLRCSPKSGHDTVSWYQQALGQGPQFIFQYYEEEERQRGNFPDRFSGHQFPNYSSELNVNALLLGDSALYLCASSSLAGGLETQYFGPGTRLLVL.

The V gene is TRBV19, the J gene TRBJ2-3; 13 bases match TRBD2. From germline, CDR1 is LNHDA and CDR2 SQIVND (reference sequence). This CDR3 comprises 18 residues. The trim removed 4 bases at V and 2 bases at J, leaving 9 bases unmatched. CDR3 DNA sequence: TGTGCCAGTAGTACCCGAAAACTAGCGGGAGGGAACACAGATACGCAGTATTTT. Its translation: CASSTRKLAGGNTDTQYF.

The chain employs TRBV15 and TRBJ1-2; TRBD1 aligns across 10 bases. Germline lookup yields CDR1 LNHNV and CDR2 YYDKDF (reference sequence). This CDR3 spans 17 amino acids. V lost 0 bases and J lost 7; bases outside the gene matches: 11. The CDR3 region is CATSRDPGTGDGSGYTF. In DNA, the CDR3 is TGTGCCACCAGCAGAGATCCGGGGACAGGGGATGGTTCTGGCTACACCTTC.

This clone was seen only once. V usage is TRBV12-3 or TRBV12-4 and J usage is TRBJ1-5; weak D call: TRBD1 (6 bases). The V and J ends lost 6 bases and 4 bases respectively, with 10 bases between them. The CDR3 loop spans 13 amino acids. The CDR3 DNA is TGTGCCAGCAGCATGGACAGAAATCAGCCCCAGCATTTT. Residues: CASSMDRNQPQHF.

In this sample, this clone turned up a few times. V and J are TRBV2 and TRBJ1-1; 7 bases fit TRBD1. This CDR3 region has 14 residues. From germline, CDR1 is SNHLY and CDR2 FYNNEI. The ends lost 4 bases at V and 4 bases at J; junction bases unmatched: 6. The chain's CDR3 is CASSVRGGGTEAFF. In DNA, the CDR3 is TGTGCCAGCAGTGTGAGAGGGGGCGGCACTGAAGCTTTCTTT.

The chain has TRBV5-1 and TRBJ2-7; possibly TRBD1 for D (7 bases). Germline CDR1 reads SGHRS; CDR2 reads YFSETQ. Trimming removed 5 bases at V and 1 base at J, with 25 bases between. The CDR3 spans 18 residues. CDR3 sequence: CASRDHQGEVSPSYEQYF. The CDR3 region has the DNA TGCGCCAGCAGGGATCACCAGGGGGAGGTCTCCCCTTCCTACGAGCAGTACTTC.

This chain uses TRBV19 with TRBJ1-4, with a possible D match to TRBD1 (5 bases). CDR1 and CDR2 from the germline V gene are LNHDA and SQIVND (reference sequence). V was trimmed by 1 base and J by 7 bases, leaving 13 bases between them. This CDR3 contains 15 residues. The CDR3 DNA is TGTGCCAGTAGTATAGTAGGGCAGGGCCGTGAAAAACTGTTTTTT. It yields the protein CASSIVGQGREKLFF.

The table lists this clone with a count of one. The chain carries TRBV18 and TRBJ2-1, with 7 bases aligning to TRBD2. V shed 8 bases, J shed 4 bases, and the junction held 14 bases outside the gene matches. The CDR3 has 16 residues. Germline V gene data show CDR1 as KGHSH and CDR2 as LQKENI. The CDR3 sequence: CASAEGQGGGYNEQFF. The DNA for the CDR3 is TGTGCCAGCGCCGAGGGCCAGGGCGGGGGATACAATGAGCAGTTCTTC.

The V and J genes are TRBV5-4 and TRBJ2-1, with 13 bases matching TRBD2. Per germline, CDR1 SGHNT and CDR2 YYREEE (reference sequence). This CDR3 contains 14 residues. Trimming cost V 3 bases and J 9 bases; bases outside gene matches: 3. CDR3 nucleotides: TGTGCCAGCAGCTCGGGACTAGCGGGGACTGAGCAGTTCTTC. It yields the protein CASSSGLAGTEQFF.

The CDR3 is CASSFGRFSGRRGEQFF. CDR3 sequence (DNA): TGCGCCAGCAGCTTTGGCCGGTTTAGCGGGAGGCGGGGTGAGCAGTTCTTC. The chain uses TRBV5-1 and TRBJ2-1; 10 bases fit TRBD2. J lost 9 bases, V lost 2 bases, and 14 bases had no gene match. Germline values: CDR1 SGHRS, CDR2 YFSETQ. There are 17 residues in the CDR3.

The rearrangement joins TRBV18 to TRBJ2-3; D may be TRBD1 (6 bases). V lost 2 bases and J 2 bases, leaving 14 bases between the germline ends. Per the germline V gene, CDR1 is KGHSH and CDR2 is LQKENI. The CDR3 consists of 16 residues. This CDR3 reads CASSPGQRGSTDTQYF. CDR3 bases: TGTGCCAGCTCACCAGGACAGAGGGGGTCCACAGATACGCAGTATTTT.

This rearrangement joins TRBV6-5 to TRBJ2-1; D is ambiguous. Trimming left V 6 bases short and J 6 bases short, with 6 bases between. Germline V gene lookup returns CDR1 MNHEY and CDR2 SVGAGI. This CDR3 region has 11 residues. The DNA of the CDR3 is TGTGCCAGCAGGAACATCAATGAGCAGTTCTTC. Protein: CASRNINEQFF.

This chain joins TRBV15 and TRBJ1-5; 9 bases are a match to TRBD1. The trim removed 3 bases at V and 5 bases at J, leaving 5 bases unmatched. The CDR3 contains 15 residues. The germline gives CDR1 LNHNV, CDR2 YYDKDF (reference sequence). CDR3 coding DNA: TGTGCCACCAGCAGCGGGACAGGGCTTTATCAGCCCCAGCATTTT. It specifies CATSSGTGLYQPQHF.

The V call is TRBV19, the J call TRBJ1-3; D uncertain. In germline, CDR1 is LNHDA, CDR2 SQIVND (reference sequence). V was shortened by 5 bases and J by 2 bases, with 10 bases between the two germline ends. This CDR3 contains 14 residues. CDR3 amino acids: CASSLWEAGNTIYF. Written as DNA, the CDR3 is TGTGCCAGTAGTCTCTGGGAGGCTGGAAACACCATATATTTT.

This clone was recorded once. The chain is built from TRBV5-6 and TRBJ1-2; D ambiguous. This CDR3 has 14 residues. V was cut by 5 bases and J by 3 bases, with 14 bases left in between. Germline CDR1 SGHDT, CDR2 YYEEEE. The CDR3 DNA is TGTGCCAGCAGAATCGCCCCTACCGACTATGGCTACACCTTC. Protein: CASRIAPTDYGYTF.

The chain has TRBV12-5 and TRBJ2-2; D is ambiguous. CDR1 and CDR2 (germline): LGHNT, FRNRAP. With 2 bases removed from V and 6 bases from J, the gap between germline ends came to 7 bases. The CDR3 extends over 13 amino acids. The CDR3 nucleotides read TGTGCTAGTGGTTTGTCTCCCCCCGGGGAGCTGTTTTTT. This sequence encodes CASGLSPPGELFF.

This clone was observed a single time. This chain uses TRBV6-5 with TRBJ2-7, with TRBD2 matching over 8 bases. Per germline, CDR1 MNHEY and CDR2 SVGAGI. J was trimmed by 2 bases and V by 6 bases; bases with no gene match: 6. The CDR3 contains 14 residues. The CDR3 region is CASRPSGGAYEQYF. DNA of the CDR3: TGTGCCAGCAGGCCAAGCGGGGGAGCCTACGAGCAGTACTTC.

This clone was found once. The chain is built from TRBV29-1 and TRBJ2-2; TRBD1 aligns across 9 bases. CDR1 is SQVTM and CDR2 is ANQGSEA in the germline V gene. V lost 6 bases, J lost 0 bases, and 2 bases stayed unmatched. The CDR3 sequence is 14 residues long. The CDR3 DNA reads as TGCAGCGTGGGGGACAGGGCGAACACCGGGGAGCTGTTTTTT. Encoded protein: CSVGDRANTGELFF.

CDR3 nucleotide sequence: TGTGCCAGCAGTGAAGCGTGGAGAGGCACAGATACGCAGTATTTT. It translates to CASSEAWRGTDTQYF. The gene calls are TRBV6-1 and TRBJ2-3; D uncertain. CDR1 is MNHNS and CDR2 is SASEGT in the germline V gene. The V end lost 0 bases, the J end lost 1 base, and 8 bases lay between the germline ends. The CDR3 is 15 amino acids.

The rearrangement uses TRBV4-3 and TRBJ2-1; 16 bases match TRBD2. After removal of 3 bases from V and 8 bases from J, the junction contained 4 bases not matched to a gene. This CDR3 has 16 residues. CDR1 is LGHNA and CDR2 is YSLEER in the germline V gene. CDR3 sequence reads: CASSQGLAGGLDEQFF. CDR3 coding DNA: TGCGCCAGCAGCCAGGGACTAGCGGGGGGGCTCGATGAGCAGTTCTTC.

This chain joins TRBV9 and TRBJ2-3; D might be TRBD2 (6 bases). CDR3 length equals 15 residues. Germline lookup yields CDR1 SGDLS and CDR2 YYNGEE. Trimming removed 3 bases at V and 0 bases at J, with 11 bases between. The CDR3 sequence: CASSAYGTSTDTQYF. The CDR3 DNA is TGTGCCAGCAGCGCCTACGGGACTAGCACAGATACGCAGTATTTT. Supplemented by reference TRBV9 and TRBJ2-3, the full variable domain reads DSGVTQTPKHLITATGQRVTLRCSPRSGDLSVYWYQQSLDQGLQFLIQYYNGEERAKGNILERFSAQQFPDLHSELNLSSLELGDSALYFCASSAYGTSTDTQYFGPGTRLTVL.

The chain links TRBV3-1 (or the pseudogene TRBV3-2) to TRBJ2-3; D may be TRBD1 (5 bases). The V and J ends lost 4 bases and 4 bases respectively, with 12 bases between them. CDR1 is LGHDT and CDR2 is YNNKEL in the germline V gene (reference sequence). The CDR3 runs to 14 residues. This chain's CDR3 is CASSPGPGPDTQYF. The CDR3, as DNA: TGTGCCAGCAGCCCCGGCCCAGGGCCAGATACGCAGTATTTT.

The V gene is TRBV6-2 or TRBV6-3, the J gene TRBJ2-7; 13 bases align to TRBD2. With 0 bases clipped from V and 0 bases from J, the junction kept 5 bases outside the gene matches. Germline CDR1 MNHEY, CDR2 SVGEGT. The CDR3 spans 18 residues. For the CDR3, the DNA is TGTGCCAGCAGTTACTCGTCACTAGCGGGAGGGCCCTCCTACGAGCAGTACTTC. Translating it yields CASSYSSLAGGPSYEQYF.

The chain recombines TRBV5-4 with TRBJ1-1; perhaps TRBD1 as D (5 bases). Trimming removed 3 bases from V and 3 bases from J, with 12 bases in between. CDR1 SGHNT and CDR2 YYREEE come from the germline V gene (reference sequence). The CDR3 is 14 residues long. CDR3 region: CASSSGTKDTEAFF. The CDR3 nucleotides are TGTGCCAGCAGCTCCGGGACTAAAGACACTGAAGCTTTCTTT.

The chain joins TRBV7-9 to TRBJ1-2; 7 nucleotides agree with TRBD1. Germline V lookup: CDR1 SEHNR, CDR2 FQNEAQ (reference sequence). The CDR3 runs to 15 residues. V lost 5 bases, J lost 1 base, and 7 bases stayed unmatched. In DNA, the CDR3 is TGTGCCAGCAGCATCCAGGGGGTCCTTAACTATGGCTACACCTTC. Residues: CASSIQGVLNYGYTF.

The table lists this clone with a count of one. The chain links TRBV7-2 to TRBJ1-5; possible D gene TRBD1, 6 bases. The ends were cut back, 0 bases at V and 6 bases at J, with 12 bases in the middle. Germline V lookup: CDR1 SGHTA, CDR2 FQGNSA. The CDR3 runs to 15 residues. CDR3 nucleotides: TGTGCCAGCAGCTTAGCTCTCAGGGGTAGTCAGCCCCAGCATTTT. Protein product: CASSLALRGSQPQHF. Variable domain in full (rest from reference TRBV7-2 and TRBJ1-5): GAGVSQSPSNKVTEKGKDVELRCDPISGHTALYWYRQSLGQGLEFLIYFQGNSAPDKSGLPSDRFSAERTGGSVSTLTIQRTQQEDSAVYLCASSLALRGSQPQHFGDGTRLSIL.

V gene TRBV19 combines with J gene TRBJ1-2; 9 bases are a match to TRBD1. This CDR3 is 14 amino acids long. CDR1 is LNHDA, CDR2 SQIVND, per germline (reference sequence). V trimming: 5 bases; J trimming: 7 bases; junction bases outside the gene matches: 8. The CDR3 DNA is TGTGCCAGTAGTCCAGGGACAGGGCGAGCTGGCTACACCTTC. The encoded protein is CASSPGTGRAGYTF.